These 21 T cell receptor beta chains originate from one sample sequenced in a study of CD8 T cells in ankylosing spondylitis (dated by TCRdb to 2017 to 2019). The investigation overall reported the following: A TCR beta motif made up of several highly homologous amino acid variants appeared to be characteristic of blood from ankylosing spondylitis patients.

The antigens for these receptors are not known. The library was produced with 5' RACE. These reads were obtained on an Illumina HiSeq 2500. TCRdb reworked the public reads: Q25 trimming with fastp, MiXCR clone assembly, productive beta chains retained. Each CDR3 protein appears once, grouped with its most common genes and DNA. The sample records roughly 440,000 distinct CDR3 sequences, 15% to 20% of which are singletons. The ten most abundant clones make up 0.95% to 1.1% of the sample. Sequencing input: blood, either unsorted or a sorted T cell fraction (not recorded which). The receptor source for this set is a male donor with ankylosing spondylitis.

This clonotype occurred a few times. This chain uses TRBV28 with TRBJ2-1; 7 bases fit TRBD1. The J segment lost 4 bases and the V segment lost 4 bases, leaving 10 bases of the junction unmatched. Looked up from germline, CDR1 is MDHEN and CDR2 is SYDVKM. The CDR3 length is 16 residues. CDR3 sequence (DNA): TGTGCCAGCAGTTCATCAAGGGGGCTCAGATACAATGAGCAGTTCTTC. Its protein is CASSSSRGLRYNEQFF.

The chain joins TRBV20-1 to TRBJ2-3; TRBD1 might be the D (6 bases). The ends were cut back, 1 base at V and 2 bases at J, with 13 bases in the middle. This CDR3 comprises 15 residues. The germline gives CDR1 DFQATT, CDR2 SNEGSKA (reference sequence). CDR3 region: CSARGTARNTDTQYF. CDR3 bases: TGCAGTGCTAGAGGGACAGCCCGAAACACAGATACGCAGTATTTT.

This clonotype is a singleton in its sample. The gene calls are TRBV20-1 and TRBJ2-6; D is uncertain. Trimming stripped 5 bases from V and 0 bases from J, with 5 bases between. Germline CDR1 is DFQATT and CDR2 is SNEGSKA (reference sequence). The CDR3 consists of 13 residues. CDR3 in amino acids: CSAPSSGANVLTF. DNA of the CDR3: TGCAGTGCTCCCTCCTCTGGGGCCAACGTCCTGACTTTC.

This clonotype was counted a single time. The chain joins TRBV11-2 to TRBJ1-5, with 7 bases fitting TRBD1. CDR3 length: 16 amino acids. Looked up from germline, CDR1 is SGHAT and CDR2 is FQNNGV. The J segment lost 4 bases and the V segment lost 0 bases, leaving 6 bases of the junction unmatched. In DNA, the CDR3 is TGTGCCAGCAGCTTAGAGGGACAGAAGGGGAATCAGCCCCAGCATTTT. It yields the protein CASSLEGQKGNQPQHF.

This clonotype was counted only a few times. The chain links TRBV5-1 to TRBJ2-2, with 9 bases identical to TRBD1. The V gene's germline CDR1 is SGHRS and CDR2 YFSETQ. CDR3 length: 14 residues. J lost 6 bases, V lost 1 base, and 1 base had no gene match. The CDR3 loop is CASSLRTGAGELFF. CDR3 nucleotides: TGCGCCAGCAGCTTGCGGACAGGGGCCGGGGAGCTGTTTTTT.

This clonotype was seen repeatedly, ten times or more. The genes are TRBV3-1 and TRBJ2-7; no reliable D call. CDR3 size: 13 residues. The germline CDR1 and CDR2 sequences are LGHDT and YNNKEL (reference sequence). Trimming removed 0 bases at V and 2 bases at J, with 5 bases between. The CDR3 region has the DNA TGTGCCAGCAGCCAAGACGGGCCCTACGAGCAGTACTTC. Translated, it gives CASSQDGPYEQYF.

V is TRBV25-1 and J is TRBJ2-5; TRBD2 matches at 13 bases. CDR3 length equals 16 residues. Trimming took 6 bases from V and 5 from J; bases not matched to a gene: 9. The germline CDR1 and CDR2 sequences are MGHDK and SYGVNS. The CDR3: CASSPGLAGDGETQYF. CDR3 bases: TGTGCCAGCAGCCCAGGACTAGCGGGAGATGGTGAGACCCAGTACTTC.

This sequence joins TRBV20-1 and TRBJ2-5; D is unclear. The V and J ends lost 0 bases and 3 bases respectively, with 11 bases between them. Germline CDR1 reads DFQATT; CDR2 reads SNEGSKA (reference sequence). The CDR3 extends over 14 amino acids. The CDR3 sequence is CSARDLYGKETQYF. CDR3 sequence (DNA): TGCAGTGCTAGAGATCTCTATGGAAAAGAGACCCAGTACTTC.

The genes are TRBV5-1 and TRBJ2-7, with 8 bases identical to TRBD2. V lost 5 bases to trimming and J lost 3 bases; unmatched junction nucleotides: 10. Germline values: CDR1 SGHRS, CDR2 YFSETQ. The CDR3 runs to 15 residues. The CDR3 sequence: CASRGQAGVVYEQYF. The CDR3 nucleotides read TGCGCCAGCAGGGGTCAAGCGGGAGTTGTCTACGAGCAGTACTTC.

The CDR3 spells CASSQGAGPAYEQYF. The CDR3 nucleotides are TGTGCCAGCAGTCAGGGGGCAGGGCCGGCCTACGAGCAGTACTTC. The chain combines TRBV27 with TRBJ2-7; 8 nucleotides align to TRBD1. The junction had 8 bases not matched to a gene; V was cut back by 5 bases and J by 2 bases. Germline CDR1 reads MNHEY; CDR2 reads SMNVEV (reference sequence). CDR3 length: 15 amino acids.

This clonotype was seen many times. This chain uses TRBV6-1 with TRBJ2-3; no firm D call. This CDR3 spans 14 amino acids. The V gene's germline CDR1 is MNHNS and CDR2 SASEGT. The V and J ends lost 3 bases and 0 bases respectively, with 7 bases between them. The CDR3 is CASSDRESTDTQYF. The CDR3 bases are TGTGCCAGCAGTGACAGAGAGAGCACAGATACGCAGTATTTT.

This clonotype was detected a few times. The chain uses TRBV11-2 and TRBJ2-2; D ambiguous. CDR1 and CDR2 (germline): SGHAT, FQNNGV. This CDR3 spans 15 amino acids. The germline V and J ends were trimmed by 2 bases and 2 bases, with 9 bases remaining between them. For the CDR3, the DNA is TGTGCCAGCAGCTTATCCGCTCCTAACACCGGGGAGCTGTTTTTT. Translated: CASSLSAPNTGELFF.

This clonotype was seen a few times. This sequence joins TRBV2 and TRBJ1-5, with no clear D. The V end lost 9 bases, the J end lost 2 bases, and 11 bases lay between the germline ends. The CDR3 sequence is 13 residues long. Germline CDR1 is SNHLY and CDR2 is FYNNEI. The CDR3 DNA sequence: TGTGCCAGTAAAGAATGGGGCAATCAGCCCCAGCATTTT. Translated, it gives CASKEWGNQPQHF.

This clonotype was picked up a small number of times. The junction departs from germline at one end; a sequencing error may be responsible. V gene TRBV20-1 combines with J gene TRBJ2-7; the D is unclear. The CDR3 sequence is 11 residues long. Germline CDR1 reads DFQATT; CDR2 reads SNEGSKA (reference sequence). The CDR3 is CSAPGPAELYF. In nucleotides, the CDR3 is TGCAGTGCCCCCGGCCCAGCTGAGCTGTACTTC.

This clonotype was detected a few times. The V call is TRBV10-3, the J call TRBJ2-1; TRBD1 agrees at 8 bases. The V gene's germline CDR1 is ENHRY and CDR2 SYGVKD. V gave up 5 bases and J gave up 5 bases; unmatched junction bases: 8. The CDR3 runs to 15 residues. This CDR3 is CAISPQGGGNNEQFF. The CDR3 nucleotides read TGTGCCATCAGTCCACAGGGGGGTGGTAACAATGAGCAGTTCTTC.

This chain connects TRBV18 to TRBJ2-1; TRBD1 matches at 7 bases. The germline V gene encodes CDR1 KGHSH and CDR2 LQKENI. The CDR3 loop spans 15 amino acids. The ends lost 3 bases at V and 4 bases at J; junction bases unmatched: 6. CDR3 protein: CASSPTGVSYNEQFF. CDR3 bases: TGTGCCAGCTCACCTACAGGGGTTTCGTACAATGAGCAGTTCTTC.

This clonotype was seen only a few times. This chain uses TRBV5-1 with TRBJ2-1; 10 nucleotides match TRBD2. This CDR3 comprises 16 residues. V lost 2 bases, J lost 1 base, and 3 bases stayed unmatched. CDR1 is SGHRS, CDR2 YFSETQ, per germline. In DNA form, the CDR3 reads TGCGCCAGCAGCTTTCTAGCGGGAGAGTCCTACAATGAGCAGTTCTTC. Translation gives CASSFLAGESYNEQFF.

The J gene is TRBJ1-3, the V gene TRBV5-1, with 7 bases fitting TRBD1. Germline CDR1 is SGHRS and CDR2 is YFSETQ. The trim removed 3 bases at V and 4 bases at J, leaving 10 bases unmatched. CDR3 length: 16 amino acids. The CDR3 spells CASSSNRQGSGNTIYF. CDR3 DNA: TGCGCCAGCAGCTCCAATCGACAGGGATCGGGAAACACCATATATTTT.

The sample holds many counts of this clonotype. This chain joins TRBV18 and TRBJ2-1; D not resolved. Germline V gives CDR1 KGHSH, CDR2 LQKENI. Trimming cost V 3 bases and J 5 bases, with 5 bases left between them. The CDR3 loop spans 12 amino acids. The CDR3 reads CASSPSNNEQFF. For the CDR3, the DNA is TGTGCCAGCTCACCGAGTAACAATGAGCAGTTCTTC.

The CDR3 region is CSGQQGAEQYF. The CDR3 DNA is TGCAGCGGTCAACAGGGCGCCGAGCAGTACTTC. The rearrangement links TRBV29-1 to TRBJ2-7; D is possibly TRBD1 (6 bases). CDR1 and CDR2 (germline): SQVTM, ANQGSEA. The CDR3 loop spans 11 amino acids. V was pared by 7 bases and J by 6 bases, with 13 bases between.

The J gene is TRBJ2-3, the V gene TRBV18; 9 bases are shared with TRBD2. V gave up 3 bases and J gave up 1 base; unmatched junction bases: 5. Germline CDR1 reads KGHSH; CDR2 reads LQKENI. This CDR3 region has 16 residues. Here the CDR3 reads CASSPGAGGGTDTQYF. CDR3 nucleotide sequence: TGTGCCAGCTCACCGGGAGCGGGAGGAGGCACAGATACGCAGTATTTT.